The 19 T cell receptor gamma chains in this list originate from one sample, sequenced in a study of gamma-delta chains in newborns, infants, children. TCRdb reprocessed the reads using CATT. The sample holds 130 or so gamma-chain clones; under 35% are singletons and the top ten take 40% to 50%. Sample: blood. The source is a child who was a newborn, infant or young child, either healthy, febrile or measles-vaccinated (not recorded which).

This clone has more than one count but fewer than ten. The chain carries TRGV3 and TRGJ1 or TRGJ2. The J gene was missing in TCRdb and was found by matching the end of the DNA to germline. Trimming removed 3 bases from V and 2 bases from J; junction bases left unmatched: 4. The CDR3 runs to 13 residues. CDR1 and CDR2 (germline): VTNTFY, YDVSTARD (reference sequence). The DNA for the CDR3 is TGTGCCACCTGGGACTTGGATTATTATAAGAAACTCTTT. Protein product: CATWDLDYYKKLF.

The chain has TRGV2 and TRGJ1 or TRGJ2. The CDR3 length is 14 residues. The J segment lost 7 bases and the V segment lost 0 bases, leaving 9 bases of the junction unmatched. Germline V CDR1 and CDR2: EGSNGY, YDSYNSKV. The DNA of the CDR3 is TGTGCCACCTGGGACGGGCCGGGGGGATATAAGAAACTCTTT. Protein: CATWDGPGGYKKLF.

In the case of this clone: Given a much more abundant clone one base away, this may be a read error. This chain uses TRGV9 with TRGJP. Here the J gene came from matching the DNA to germline, since TCRdb omits it. Per the germline V gene, CDR1 is GITISATS and CDR2 is ISYDGTV (reference sequence). CDR3 length: 15 amino acids. The CDR3 nucleotides are TGTGCCTTGTGGAAGCAAGAGTTGGGCAAAAAAAGCAAGGTATTT. Amino acid sequence: CALWKQELGKKSKVF.

As concerns this clone: A read error is possible here, since a much larger clone lies one base away. For the V gene the call is TRGV9; the J gene has no call. In germline, CDR1 is GITISATS, CDR2 ISYDGTV (reference sequence). This CDR3 has 10 residues. For the CDR3, the DNA is TGTGCCTTGTGGGAGGTGAAGAGACTCTTT. It is translated as CALWEVKRLF.

Points on this clone: This may come from a read error, since a much larger clone is one base off. The same CDR3 also results from other DNA sequences found in this sample. This CDR3 is CALWEGRGELGKKIKVF. CDR3 bases: TGTGCCTTGTGGGAGGGCCGGGGAGAGTTGGGCAAAAAAATCAAGGTATTC. The V gene reported is TRGV9; the J gene is uncalled. This CDR3 spans 17 amino acids. Germline CDR1 reads GITISATS; CDR2 reads ISYDGTV (reference sequence).

On this clone: With a far larger clone one base away, a read error is the likely cause. Other DNA sequences within the sample encode an identical CDR3. The chain has TRGV8 and TRGJP2. Assignment of the J gene here rests on matching the DNA to germline, because TCRdb gives none. This CDR3 is built from 13 residues. From germline, CDR1 is VENAVY and CDR2 YDSYNSRV. The CDR3 loop is CATWDRRDWIKTF. The CDR3 DNA is TGTGCTACCTGGGATAGGCGGGATTGGATCAAGACGTTT.

The chain couples TRGV9 to TRGJP. The J gene, absent from TCRdb, was called here by matching the DNA to germline. V dropped 2 bases and J dropped 8; count of bases not matched to a gene: 6. This CDR3 is 16 amino acids long. The V gene's germline CDR1 is GITISATS and CDR2 ISYDGTV (reference sequence). CDR3: CALWEALQLGKKIKVF. DNA of the CDR3: TGTGCCTTGTGGGAGGCCCTCCAGTTGGGCAAAAAAATCAAGGTATTT.

This clone ranks as large. The chain recombines TRGV9 with TRGJP. TCRdb gives no J gene; it was assigned here by matching the DNA to germline. Trimming at V came to 3 bases and at J to 5 bases, leaving 4 bases not matched to a gene. Germline values: CDR1 GITISATS, CDR2 ISYDGTV (reference sequence). The CDR3 totals 16 residues. Written as DNA, the CDR3 is TGTGCCTTGTGGGAGAAGGAAGAGTTGGGCAAAAAAATCAAGGTATTT. Its translation: CALWEKEELGKKIKVF.

By frequency in the sample, this clone is hyperexpanded. Within the sample, other DNA sequences also encode this same CDR3. This rearrangement joins TRGV8 to TRGJP2. TCRdb records no J gene; here it was assigned by comparing the DNA to germline. The CDR3 is made up of 13 amino acids. The germline V gene has CDR1 VENAVY and CDR2 YDSYNSRV. V was pared by 0 bases and J by 8 bases, with 3 bases of the junction left unmatched. CDR3 residues: CATWDRRDWIKTF. CDR3 coding DNA: TGTGCCACCTGGGATAGGCGGGATTGGATCAAGACGTTT.

This clone was found once. A much larger clonotype is one base distant, so this may be a read error. The sample carries other DNA sequences with the same CDR3. The chain has TRGV9 and TRGJ1 or TRGJ2. Assignment of the J gene here rests on matching the DNA to germline, because TCRdb gives none. CDR1 is GITISATS, CDR2 ISYDGTV, per germline (reference sequence). The CDR3 is 13 amino acids. CDR3 bases: TGTGCTTTGTGGGAGGTCCATTATTATAAGAAACTCTTT. Translated: CALWEVHYYKKLF.

The chain has TRGV2 and TRGJ1 or TRGJ2. The J gene comes from matching the DNA to germline here; TCRdb lacks it. V was pared by 1 base and J by 6 bases, with 0 bases of the junction left unmatched. Germline V gene data show CDR1 as EGSNGY and CDR2 as YDSYNSKV. This CDR3 is built from 11 residues. The CDR3 sequence is CATWDGYKKLF. As DNA, the CDR3 is TGTGCCACCTGGGACGGTTATAAGAAACTCTTT.

By its share, this clone is hyperexpanded (1% or more). The identical CDR3 is also encoded by other nucleotide sequences in the sample. The chain combines TRGV9 with TRGJP. TCRdb lists no J gene, so it was determined here by aligning the DNA to germline. Germline assignment: CDR1 GITISATS and CDR2 ISYDGTV (reference sequence). This CDR3 is 16 amino acids long. With 0 bases clipped from V and 7 bases from J, the junction kept 3 bases outside the gene matches. CDR3 coding DNA: TGTGCCTTGTGGGAGGTGCGCGAGTTGGGCAAAAAAATCAAGGTATTT. Encoded protein: CALWEVRELGKKIKVF.

The sample holds a few counts of this clone. This sequence joins TRGV9 and TRGJP. This CDR3 is 17 amino acids long. The germline V gene has CDR1 GITISATS and CDR2 ISYDGTV (reference sequence). The trim removed 3 bases at V and 2 bases at J, leaving 4 bases unmatched. CDR3 sequence: CALWELRQELGKKIKVF. The CDR3, as DNA: TGTGCCTTGTGGGAGCTTCGGCAAGAGTTGGGCAAAAAAATCAAGGTATTT.

Concerning this clone itself: It may be a read error: a sequence one base away is much more abundant. The chain combines TRGV5 with TRGJ1 or TRGJ2. TCRdb carries no J gene annotation; the J gene was assigned here by matching the DNA with germline. V shed 3 bases and J 1 base; nucleotides not matched to a gene: 9. This CDR3 has 15 amino acids. CDR1 VINAFY and CDR2 YDVSNSKD come from the germline V gene. The DNA of the CDR3 is TGTGCCACCTGGGACTGGCGTGTCAATTATTATAAGAAACTCTTT. This translates into CATWDWRVNYYKKLF.

The chain is built from TRGV8 and TRGJ1 or TRGJ2. TCRdb carries no J gene annotation; the J gene was assigned here by matching the DNA with germline. The CDR3 loop spans 12 amino acids. The ends lost 2 bases at V and 4 bases at J; junction bases unmatched: 2. CDR1 and CDR2 from the germline V gene are VENAVY and YDSYNSRV. The CDR3 sequence is CATWDTYYKKLF. The CDR3 region has the DNA TGTGCCACCTGGGATACCTATTATAAGAAACTCTTT.

By sample fraction, this clone is large (0.1 to 1%). This chain links TRGV9 with TRGJP. Germline CDR1 is GITISATS and CDR2 is ISYDGTV (reference sequence). The CDR3 runs 15 residues. V lost 2 bases and J lost 5; bases outside the gene matches: 0. The CDR3 loop reads CALWEEELGKKIKVF. The CDR3 DNA reads TGTGCCTTGTGGGAGGAAGAGTTGGGCAAAAAAATCAAGGTATTT.

About this clone itself: Just one base apart from a much larger clone, this may be a read error. Here the V gene is TRGV9, but the J gene went uncalled. The CDR3 is made up of 18 amino acids. Germline V gives CDR1 GITISATS, CDR2 ISYDGTV (reference sequence). CDR3 in DNA: TGTGCCTTGTGGGAGGTCGCCGTACAAGAGTTGGGCAAAAAAATCATGGTATTT. The encoded protein is CALWEVAVQELGKKIMVF.

By share, this clone ranks as large. This specimen includes other DNA sequences encoding the same CDR3. The rearrangement links TRGV9 to TRGJP. Here the J gene was assigned by germline matching of the DNA, as TCRdb has none. The J segment lost 6 bases and the V segment lost 2 bases, leaving 7 bases of the junction unmatched. CDR3 size: 17 residues. CDR1 and CDR2 (germline): GITISATS, ISYDGTV (reference sequence). CDR3 in amino acids: CALWEGRGELGKKIKVF. The CDR3 region has the DNA TGTGCCTTGTGGGAGGGCCGGGGAGAGTTGGGCAAAAAAATCAAGGTATTT.

This clone is hyperexpanded. V and J are TRGV9 and TRGJP. The J gene is absent in TCRdb and was assigned here via DNA matching to germline. The CDR3 contains 16 residues. CDR1 is GITISATS and CDR2 is ISYDGTV in the germline V gene (reference sequence). The V segment lost 1 base and the J segment 6 bases; nucleotides outside the gene matches: 3. The CDR3 region is CALWEVVELGKKIKVF. The CDR3 coding sequence is TGTGCCTTGTGGGAGGTTGTAGAGTTGGGCAAAAAAATCAAGGTATTT.